This TCR beta chain was sequenced in a study of blood T cell repertoires in COVID-19. Only in-frame clones appear in the TCRdb table, and some are missing; sequencing was by immunoSEQ multiplex PCR. The sample has more than 200,000 clones, 70% to 90% seen once. The receptor was derived from a man under 40 who had recovered from COVID-19. Specimen: PBMCs or T cells enriched from blood (not recorded which).

The CDR3 nucleotides read TGTGCCAGCTTCCCAGGAGGGTACTACGAGCAGTACTTC. Amino acid sequence: CASFPGGYYEQYF. The chain uses TRBV2 and TRBJ2-7; a possible D gene is TRBD2 (6 bases). CDR1 SNHLY and CDR2 FYNNEI come from the germline V gene. V was shortened by 8 bases and J by 3 bases, with 14 bases between the two germline ends. This CDR3 is 13 amino acids long.